Following are 19 T cell receptor beta chains from one sample sequenced in a study of shared clonotypes between healthy human individuals. The data were produced by immunoSEQ multiplex PCR, yet TCRdb's version contains in-frame clones alone and is incomplete. Found here are some 2.1 million clones, 95% of them singletons; the top ten hold more than 0.1%. Sample: naive CD4+ T cells sorted from blood. Described subset: CD45RA+ positively selected. These receptors were collected from a man aged 18 to 29 in good health.

The V and J genes are TRBV6-5 and TRBJ2-5; TRBD1 matches at 7 bases. V dropped 5 bases and J dropped 7; count of bases not matched to a gene: 13. Germline V gene sequence: CDR1 MNHEY, CDR2 SVGAGI. This CDR3 contains 15 residues. The CDR3 region is CASSQGTDGVVTQYF. For the CDR3, the DNA is TGTGCCAGCAGTCAGGGGACAGACGGTGTTGTGACCCAGTACTTC.

The chain employs TRBV19 and TRBJ2-5; TRBD2 matches at 9 bases. The CDR3 totals 15 residues. CDR1 is LNHDA, CDR2 SQIVND, per germline (reference sequence). V lost 3 bases, J lost 1 base, and 3 bases stayed unmatched. The CDR3 nucleotides read TGTGCCAGTAGTATCCTAGCGGGGTCCCAAGAGACCCAGTACTTC. Protein product: CASSILAGSQETQYF.

The V and J genes are TRBV1 and TRBJ2-4; the D call of TRBD2 is as the table states it, not checked on the DNA. TRBV1 counts as a pseudogene. CDR3 size: 17 residues. For the CDR3, the DNA is TGCACCAGCAGCCCCTGTCGAAGCGGAGTAGCCAAAAACATTCAGTACTTC. It codes for CTSSPCRSGVAKNIQYF.

Comments on this clone: The same CDR3 also results from other DNA sequences found in this sample. This chain joins TRBV5-1 and TRBJ2-5, with TRBD1 matching over 7 bases. The J segment lost 1 base and the V segment lost 4 bases, leaving 4 bases of the junction unmatched. The CDR3 sequence is 14 residues long. Germline V lookup: CDR1 SGHRS, CDR2 YFSETQ. CDR3 protein: CASSLGTAQETQYF. In nucleotides, the CDR3 is TGCGCCAGCAGCCTAGGGACAGCCCAAGAGACCCAGTACTTC.

The genes are TRBV5-1 and TRBJ2-1; 8 bases agree with TRBD2. Trimming took 4 bases from V and 2 from J; bases not matched to a gene: 5. CDR1 is SGHRS, CDR2 YFSETQ, per germline. The CDR3 runs 15 residues. Written as DNA, the CDR3 is TGCGCCAGCAGCGAGCGGGGGCAGACCTACAATGAGCAGTTCTTC. Its translation: CASSERGQTYNEQFF.

In regard to this clone: Other nucleotide sequences from this sample produce the same CDR3. V gene TRBV30 combines with J gene TRBJ2-7; D is unclear. CDR3 length: 12 residues. Trimming removed 0 bases from V and 2 bases from J, with 5 bases in between. Germline lookup yields CDR1 GTSNPN and CDR2 SVGIG (reference sequence). The CDR3 region is CAWSVRAYEQYF. In DNA, the CDR3 is TGTGCCTGGAGTGTACGGGCCTACGAGCAGTACTTC.

The chain employs TRBV5-1 and TRBJ1-3; D remains ambiguous. V shed 1 base and J shed 0 bases, with 11 bases lying between them. CDR3 size: 16 residues. The V gene's germline CDR1 is SGHRS and CDR2 YFSETQ. For the CDR3, the DNA is TGCGCCAGCAGCTTGCGGATGGGCGTCTCTGGAAACACCATATATTTT. As protein: CASSLRMGVSGNTIYF.

V and J are TRBV7-2 and TRBJ2-7, with D maybe TRBD2 (6 bases). The CDR3 totals 16 residues. V lost 1 base and J 3 bases, leaving 16 bases between the germline ends. CDR1 is SGHTA and CDR2 is FQGNSA in the germline V gene. The CDR3 sequence is CASSLGGPWGVYEQYF. CDR3 sequence (DNA): TGTGCCAGCAGCTTAGGGGGCCCGTGGGGGGTCTACGAGCAGTACTTC.

The chain links TRBV7-9 to TRBJ2-7; no definite D call. Germline loops: CDR1 SEHNR, CDR2 FQNEAQ (reference sequence). Trimming stripped 5 bases from V and 4 bases from J, with 12 bases between. There are 13 residues in the CDR3. CDR3 in amino acids: CASSPTLKYEQYF. The DNA of the CDR3 is TGTGCCAGCAGCCCCACCTTGAAATACGAGCAGTACTTC. The full variable domain, its missing parts supplied by reference TRBV7-9 and TRBJ2-7, is DTGVSQNPRHKITKRGQNVTFRCDPISEHNRLYWYRQTLGQGPEFLTYFQNEAQLEKSRLLSDRFSAERPKGSFSTLEIQRTEQGDSAMYLCASSPTLKYEQYFGPGTRLTVT.

The chain is built from TRBV6-1 and TRBJ2-7; tentatively, D is TRBD1 or TRBD2 (7 bases each). Germline V gene data show CDR1 as MNHNS and CDR2 as SASEGT. V was shortened by 3 bases and J by 3 bases, with 18 bases between the two germline ends. The length of the CDR3 is 16 residues. CDR3 DNA: TGTGCCAGCAGTGAGCTACCAGGGGGGGCCATCTACGAGCAGTACTTC. This sequence encodes CASSELPGGAIYEQYF.

This clone occurred once. The chain has TRBV5-6 and TRBJ1-2; D may be TRBD1 (5 bases). There are 17 residues in the CDR3. Germline V gives CDR1 SGHDT, CDR2 YYEEEE. Between the trimmed V and J ends, which lost 0 bases and 4 bases, there was a span of 19 bases. The CDR3 DNA reads as TGTGCCAGCAGCTTGGTCCGGGGGAGGACCAGGAGCTATGGCTACACCTTC. This gives the protein CASSLVRGRTRSYGYTF. The whole variable domain, remainder taken from reference TRBV5-6 and TRBJ1-2, is DAGVTQSPTHLIKTRGQQVTLRCSPKSGHDTVSWYQQALGQGPQFIFQYYEEEERQRGNFPDRFSGHQFPNYSSELNVNALLLGDSALYLCASSLVRGRTRSYGYTFGSGTRLTVV.

The V call is TRBV10-3, the J call TRBJ1-1, with a weak D call TRBD1 (6 bases). The V end lost 4 bases, the J end lost 7 bases, and 10 bases lay between the germline ends. CDR3 length equals 12 residues. Germline lookup yields CDR1 ENHRY and CDR2 SYGVKD. CDR3 loop: CAISGEGVEAFF. The CDR3 DNA is TGTGCCATCAGTGGGGAGGGGGTTGAAGCTTTCTTT.

The chain joins TRBV30 to TRBJ2-7, with D possibly being TRBD1 (6 bases). Germline CDR1 and CDR2: GTSNPN and SVGIG (reference sequence). CDR3 length: 14 residues. V was trimmed by 1 base and J by 5 bases, leaving 15 bases between them. CDR3 loop: CAWSAGKTGNEQYF. CDR3 bases: TGTGCCTGGAGTGCGGGAAAGACAGGTAACGAGCAGTACTTC.

The chain couples TRBV9 to TRBJ2-6; 9 bases agree with TRBD1. Germline CDR1 and CDR2: SGDLS and YYNGEE. V was clipped by 3 bases and J by 2 bases; unmatched bases: 6. The CDR3 length is 17 residues. The chain's CDR3 is CASSAGQGRPGANVLTF. In DNA, the CDR3 is TGTGCCAGCAGCGCAGGACAGGGGCGACCTGGGGCCAACGTCCTGACTTTC.

This rearrangement joins TRBV2 to TRBJ2-1; 9 nucleotides match TRBD1. CDR1 is SNHLY, CDR2 FYNNEI, per germline. J lost 5 bases, V lost 8 bases, and 7 bases had no gene match. CDR3 length: 14 residues. The CDR3 sequence: CASETGGANNEQFF. The CDR3 coding sequence is TGTGCCAGCGAGACAGGGGGAGCCAACAATGAGCAGTTCTTC. The variable domain in full, completed from reference TRBV2 and TRBJ2-1, reads EPEVTQTPSHQVTQMGQEVILRCVPISNHLYFYWYRQILGQKVEFLVSFYNNEISEKSEIFDDQFSVERPDGSNFTLKIRSTKLEDSAMYFCASETGGANNEQFFGPGTRLTVL.

On this clone itself: This same CDR3 is encoded by further DNA sequences in the sample. V is TRBV5-6 and J is TRBJ2-7; 8 nucleotides line up with TRBD1. Germline loops: CDR1 SGHDT, CDR2 YYEEEE. V trimming: 0 bases; J trimming: 4 bases; junction bases outside the gene matches: 3. The CDR3 runs 14 residues. Here the CDR3 DNA reads TGTGCCAGCAGCTTGGGTACAGGGGGGTACGAGCAGTACTTC. This codes for CASSLGTGGYEQYF.

The gene calls are TRBV19 and TRBJ2-5; maybe TRBD2 (6 bases). This CDR3 has 12 amino acids. Germline assignment: CDR1 LNHDA and CDR2 SQIVND (reference sequence). V lost 6 bases to trimming and J lost 2 bases, with 7 bases between them. CDR3 sequence reads: CASRDYQETQYF. The DNA for the CDR3 is TGTGCCAGTAGGGACTATCAAGAGACCCAGTACTTC.

The chain uses TRBV7-6 and TRBJ2-5, with D possibly matching TRBD1 (5 bases). V shed 0 bases and J shed 0 bases, with 14 bases lying between them. The CDR3 is 17 amino acids. From germline, CDR1 is SGHVS and CDR2 FNYEAQ. CDR3 sequence: CASSLALLQADQETQYF. CDR3 bases: TGTGCCAGCAGCTTAGCCCTATTACAGGCGGACCAAGAGACCCAGTACTTC.

This chain connects TRBV27 to TRBJ2-3; TRBD2 matches 9 bases. J lost 4 bases, V lost 5 bases, and 7 bases had no gene match. The length of the CDR3 is 15 residues. Germline lookup yields CDR1 MNHEY and CDR2 SMNVEV (reference sequence). CDR3 region: CASSVSGSRADTQYF. CDR3 in DNA: TGTGCCAGCAGTGTTAGCGGGAGCAGAGCAGATACGCAGTATTTT.